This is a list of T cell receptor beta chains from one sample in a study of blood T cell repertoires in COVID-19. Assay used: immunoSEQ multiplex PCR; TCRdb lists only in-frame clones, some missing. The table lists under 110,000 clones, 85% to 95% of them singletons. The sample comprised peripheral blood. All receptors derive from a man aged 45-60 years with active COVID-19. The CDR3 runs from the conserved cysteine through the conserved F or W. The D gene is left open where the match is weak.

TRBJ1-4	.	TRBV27	TGTGCCAGCAGTTTACAGGCAACAACTAATGAAAAACTGTTTTTT	CASSLQATTNEKLFF
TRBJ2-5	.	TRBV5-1	TGCGCCAGCAGCTTGAGTGAGGGCTCCGGGCAAGAGACCCAGTACTTC	CASSLSEGSGQETQYF
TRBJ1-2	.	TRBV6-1	TGTGCCAGCAGTGAAGCGCGGAGGGTGGAAGGCTACACCTTC	CASSEARRVEGYTF
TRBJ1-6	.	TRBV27	TGTGCCAGCAGTCCGGTTCTCGATTCACCCCTCCACTTT	CASSPVLDSPLHF
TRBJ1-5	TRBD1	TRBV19	TGTGCCAGTAGCCGCAGGGGGCTTGCCAATCAGCCCCAGCATTTT	CASSRRGLANQPQHF
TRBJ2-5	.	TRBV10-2	TGCGCCAGCAGCCCACCCGGGGGCCAAGAGACCCAGTACTTC	CASSPPGGQETQYF
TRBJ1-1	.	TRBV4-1	TGCGCCAGCAGCCTCTCTGGGGCTAAAGTGGACACTGAAGCTTTCTTT	CASSLSGAKVDTEAFF
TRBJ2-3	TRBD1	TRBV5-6	TGTGCCAGCAGCTTTCCGGACCCCCAGGGGGCAGATACGCAGTATTTT	CASSFPDPQGADTQYF
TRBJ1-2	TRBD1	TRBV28	TGTGCCAGCAGTCCGGACAGGTTTGGCTACACCTTC	CASSPDRFGYTF
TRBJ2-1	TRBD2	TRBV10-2	TGCGCCAGCATGCGACTAGCGGGAGTAAAGGGCGATGAGCAGTTCTTC	CASMRLAGVKGDEQFF